The sequence of this TCR beta chain was determined in a study of identical twins. General study points: With abundant cord blood beta clonotypes, insertions were fewer; memory repertoires showed no such pattern.

MiXCR, applied by TCRdb to the 5' RACE reads, yields one record per CDR3 protein. The sample shows 350,000 to 600,000 distinct CDR3 sequences, 14% of them seen only once. A remark on this clonotype: Its matching antigen is unknown.

This CDR3 is 16 amino acids long. V lost 3 bases and J 0 bases, leaving 15 bases between the germline ends. Germline CDR1 DFQATT, CDR2 SNEGSKA (reference sequence). This sample also appeared in a second study, on yellow fever vaccine responses in identical twins.

Sequences were obtained from CD4+ T cells sorted from blood. This receptor was identified in a woman aged 18-29 years in good health. This chain links TRBV20-1 with TRBJ2-1; unclear D gene. The CDR3, as DNA: TGCAGTGCTAGCCTCTTTTGGGCTGGCTCCTACAATGAGCAGTTCTTC. It specifies CSASLFWAGSYNEQFF.